This T cell receptor (beta chain) was captured in a study of blood T cells in healthy people across ages. The junction had 14 bases not matched to a gene; V was cut back by 5 bases and J by 6 bases. Germline V gives CDR1 DFQATT, CDR2 SNEGSKA (reference sequence). The CDR3 spans 15 residues. A second about 6 to 12 cycle PCR used barcoded and J-beta primers. Using its own MiXCR run on the 5' RACE reads, TCRdb lists one record per CDR3 protein. This table holds approximately 670,000 distinct CDR3 sequences, roughly 43% found once. The rearrangement uses TRBV20-1 and TRBJ2-3, with TRBD2 matching over 7 bases. Material for sequencing was blood. The sequence came from a man older than 75 in good health. The CDR3 is CSARPQRGWVDTQYF. The CDR3 DNA sequence: TGCAGTGCTCGTCCCCAGCGGGGTTGGGTGGATACGCAGTATTTT.